The 10 T cell receptor beta chains given below trace back to one sample, sequenced in a study of tumor-infiltrating lymphocytes in oesophageal squamous cell carcinoma. Using its own MiXCR run on the PCR reads, TCRdb lists one record per CDR3 protein. The profile shows some 19,000 distinct CDR3 sequences, 36% of them singletons. What was sequenced was esophageal tumor tissue. The source of these receptors is a male donor with esophageal squamous cell carcinoma.

This clonotype is medium-sized within its sample. This rearrangement joins TRBV6-1 to TRBJ2-7, with 8 bases aligning to TRBD2. CDR1 is MNHNS and CDR2 is SASEGT in the germline V gene. After removal of 7 bases from V and 5 bases from J, the junction contained 10 bases not matched to a gene. The CDR3 runs 14 residues. The CDR3 protein is CASTQLAGVHEQYF. For the CDR3, the DNA is TGTGCCAGCACGCAGCTAGCGGGTGTCCACGAGCAGTACTTC.

The chain joins TRBV6-1 to TRBJ2-3, with 7 nucleotides matching TRBD2. Unmatched junction bases numbered 13, after V lost 6 bases and J lost 1 base. Germline V lookup: CDR1 MNHNS, CDR2 SASEGT. This CDR3 has 17 residues. CDR3 DNA: TGTGCCAGCAGCCTAATGGTGGTAGCGGGTGGCACAGATACGCAGTATTTT. Translated: CASSLMVVAGGTDTQYF.

The chain carries TRBV7-6 and TRBJ1-6; D may be TRBD1 (5 bases). The assigned J gene may be wrong: the sequence end matches TRBJ1-1 better. The CDR3 covers 14 residues. CDR1 and CDR2 from the germline V gene are SGHVS and FNYEAQ. The CDR3 region has the DNA TGTGCCAGCAGCGAAAAGACAGTGAACACTGAAGCTTTCTTT. Encoded protein: CASSEKTVNTEAFF.

This clonotype counts as medium-sized. The genes are TRBV7-2 and TRBJ2-7; 7 bases are shared with TRBD2. Germline CDR1 and CDR2: SGHTA and FQGNSA. V lost 4 bases and J lost 4; bases outside the gene matches: 7. The CDR3 totals 14 residues. DNA of the CDR3: TGTGCCAGCAGCTCAGCGGGATGGGGGTACGAGCAGTACTTC. This gives the protein CASSSAGWGYEQYF. The variable domain in full, completed from reference TRBV7-2 and TRBJ2-7, reads GAGVSQSPSNKVTEKGKDVELRCDPISGHTALYWYRQSLGQGLEFLIYFQGNSAPDKSGLPSDRFSAERTGGSVSTLTIQRTQQEDSAVYLCASSSAGWGYEQYFGPGTRLTVT.

This chain connects TRBV19 to TRBJ1-2; 8 bases fit TRBD1. CDR1 is LNHDA and CDR2 is SQIVND in the germline V gene (reference sequence). The CDR3 covers 14 residues. The trim removed 9 bases at V and 7 bases at J, leaving 13 bases unmatched. The CDR3 sequence is CASKGDQGAVGYTF. DNA of the CDR3: TGTGCCAGCAAAGGGGACCAGGGGGCCGTTGGCTACACCTTC.

As to this clonotype: The CDR3 does not end in the conserved phenylalanine or tryptophan, so this is likely a read error. The DNA is left out, because the CDR3 cannot be placed on it with certainty; the CDR3 is given as TCRdb lists it. The V and J genes are TRBV7-2 and TRBJ2-6; the table names TRBD2, a call not compared with the DNA. The germline V gene encodes CDR1 SGHTA and CDR2 FQGNSA. Ends included, the CDR3 has 17 residues. CDR3 residues: CASSYLEGWVGEQFFGA.

The chain couples TRBV6-6 to TRBJ2-6, with D maybe TRBD1 (6 bases). Germline CDR1 and CDR2: MNHNY and SVGAGI (reference sequence). Between the trimmed V and J ends, which lost 8 bases and 0 bases, there was a span of 11 bases. The CDR3 length is 15 residues. The CDR3: CASYLQGSGANVLTF. CDR3 DNA sequence: TGTGCCAGCTATTTACAGGGCTCTGGGGCCAACGTCCTGACTTTC.

As concerns this clonotype: This may come from a read error, since a much larger clone is one base off. For the CDR3, the DNA is TGTGCCATCGGGGGGCGCGGGTACAATGAGCAGTACTTC. It specifies CAIGGRGYNEQYF. This chain uses TRBV10-3 with TRBJ2-1; possibly TRBD1 or TRBD2 for D (6 bases each). The J call may be wrong; the DNA end is better matched by TRBJ2-7. CDR1 is ENHRY and CDR2 is SYGVKD in the germline V gene. This CDR3 has 13 residues.

The chain combines TRBV28 with TRBJ1-5; 7 positions agree with TRBD1. Germline loops: CDR1 MDHEN, CDR2 SYDVKM. With V trimmed by 6 bases and J by 6 bases, 11 bases remained unmatched. The CDR3 is 15 amino acids. DNA for the CDR3: TGTGCCAGCAGAACCTTAGGAGGGGGCGGTCAGCCCCAGCATTTT. This sequence encodes CASRTLGGGGQPQHF.

This clonotype was seen many times. V is TRBV19 and J is TRBJ2-4, with a tentative D call TRBD2 (5 bases). The end of the DNA is better explained by TRBJ2-7, so the J call may be wrong. The CDR3 runs 16 residues. Germline assignment: CDR1 LNHDA and CDR2 SQIVND (reference sequence). The CDR3 is CASTAGPDLAGYEQYF. The CDR3 DNA sequence: TGTGCCAGTACCGCAGGCCCCGATTTGGCGGGCTACGAGCAGTACTTC.